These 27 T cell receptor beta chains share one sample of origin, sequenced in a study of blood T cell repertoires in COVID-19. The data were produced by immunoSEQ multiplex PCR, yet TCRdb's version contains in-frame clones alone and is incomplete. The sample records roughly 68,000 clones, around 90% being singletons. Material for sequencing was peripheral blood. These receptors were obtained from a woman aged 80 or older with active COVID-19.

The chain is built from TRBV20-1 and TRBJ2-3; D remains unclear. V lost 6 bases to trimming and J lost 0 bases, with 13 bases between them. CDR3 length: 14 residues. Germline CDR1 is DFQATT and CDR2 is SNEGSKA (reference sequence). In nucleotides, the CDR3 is TGCAGTGCCAGTCATGGGCCGAGCACAGATACGCAGTATTTT. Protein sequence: CSASHGPSTDTQYF.

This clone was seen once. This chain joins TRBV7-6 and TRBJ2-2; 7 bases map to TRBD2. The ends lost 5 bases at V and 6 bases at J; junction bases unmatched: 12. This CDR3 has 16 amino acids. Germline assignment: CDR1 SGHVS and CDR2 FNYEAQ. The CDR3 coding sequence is TGTGCCAGCAGCCCCTTGTCGGGGGGAGGGCCCGGGGAGCTGTTTTTT. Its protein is CASSPLSGGGPGELFF.

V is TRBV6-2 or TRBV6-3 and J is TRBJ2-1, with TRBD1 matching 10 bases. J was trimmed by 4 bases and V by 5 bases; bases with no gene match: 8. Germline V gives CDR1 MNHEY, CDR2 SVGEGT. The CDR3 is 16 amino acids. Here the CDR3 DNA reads TGTGCCAGCAGTCATTTGACAGGGGGCGCGTACAATGAGCAGTTCTTC. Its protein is CASSHLTGGAYNEQFF.

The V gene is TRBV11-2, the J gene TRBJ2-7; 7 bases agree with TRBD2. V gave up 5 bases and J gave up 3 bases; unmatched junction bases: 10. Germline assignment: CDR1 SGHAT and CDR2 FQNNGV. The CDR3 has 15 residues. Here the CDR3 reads CASSLWGGGVYEQYF. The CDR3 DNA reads TGTGCCAGCAGCCTCTGGGGGGGAGGGGTCTACGAGCAGTACTTC.

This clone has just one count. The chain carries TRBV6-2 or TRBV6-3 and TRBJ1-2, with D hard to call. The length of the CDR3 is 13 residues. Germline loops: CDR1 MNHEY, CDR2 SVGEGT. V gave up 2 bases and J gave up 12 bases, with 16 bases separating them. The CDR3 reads CASSYGPQREDTF. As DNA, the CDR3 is TGTGCCAGCAGTTACGGGCCCCAGCGGGAGGACACCTTC.

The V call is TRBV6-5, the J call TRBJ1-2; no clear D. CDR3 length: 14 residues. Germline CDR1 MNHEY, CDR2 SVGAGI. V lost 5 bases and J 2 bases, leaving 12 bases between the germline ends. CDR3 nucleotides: TGTGCCAGCAGTCCAACGCGGCGAAACTATGGCTACACCTTC. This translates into CASSPTRRNYGYTF.

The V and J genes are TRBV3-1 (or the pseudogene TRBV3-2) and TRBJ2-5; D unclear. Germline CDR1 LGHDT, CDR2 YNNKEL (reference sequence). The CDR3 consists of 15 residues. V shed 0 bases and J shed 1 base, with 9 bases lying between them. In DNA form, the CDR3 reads TGTGCCAGCAGCCAAGATTTGGAGCTCCAAGAGACCCAGTACTTC. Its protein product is CASSQDLELQETQYF.

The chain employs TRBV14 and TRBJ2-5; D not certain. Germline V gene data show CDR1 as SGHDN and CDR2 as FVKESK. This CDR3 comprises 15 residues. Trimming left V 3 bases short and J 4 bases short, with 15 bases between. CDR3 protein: CASSHPGPLRETQYF. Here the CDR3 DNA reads TGTGCCAGCAGCCACCCGGGTCCCCTTCGAGAGACCCAGTACTTC.

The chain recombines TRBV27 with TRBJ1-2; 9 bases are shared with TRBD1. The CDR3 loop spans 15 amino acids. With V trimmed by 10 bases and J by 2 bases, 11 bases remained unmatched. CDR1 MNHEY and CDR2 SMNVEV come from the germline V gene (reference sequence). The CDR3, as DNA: TGTGCCACTAGATCGACCGGGACAGGGAACTATGGCTACACCTTC. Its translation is CATRSTGTGNYGYTF.

CDR3 sequence reads: CASSLTPIGVGTSTDTQYF. The CDR3 DNA sequence: TGTGCCAGCAGCTTAACGCCTATTGGAGTTGGGACTAGCACAGATACGCAGTATTTT. The chain combines TRBV7-3 with TRBJ2-3; possible D gene TRBD2, 6 bases. The CDR3 sequence is 19 residues long. The germline V and J ends were trimmed by 0 bases and 0 bases, with 19 bases remaining between them. Germline V gives CDR1 SGHTA, CDR2 FQGTGA.

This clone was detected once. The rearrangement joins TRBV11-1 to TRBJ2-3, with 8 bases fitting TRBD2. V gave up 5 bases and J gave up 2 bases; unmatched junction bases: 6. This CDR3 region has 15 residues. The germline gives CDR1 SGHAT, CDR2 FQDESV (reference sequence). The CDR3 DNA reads TGTGCCAGCAGCCTCGGACTAGCCCTCACAGATACGCAGTATTTT. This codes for CASSLGLALTDTQYF.

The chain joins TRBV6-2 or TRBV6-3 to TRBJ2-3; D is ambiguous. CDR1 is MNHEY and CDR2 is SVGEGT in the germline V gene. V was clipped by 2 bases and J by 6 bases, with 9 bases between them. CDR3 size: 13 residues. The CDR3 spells CASSYTVHDTQYF. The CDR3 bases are TGTGCCAGCAGTTACACTGTTCATGATACGCAGTATTTT.

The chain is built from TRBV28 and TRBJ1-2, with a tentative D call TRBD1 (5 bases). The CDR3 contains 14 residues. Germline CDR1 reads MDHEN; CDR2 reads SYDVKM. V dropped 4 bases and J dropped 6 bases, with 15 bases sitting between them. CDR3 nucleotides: TGTGCCAGCAGTTCAAAACTGACAGTCCATGGCTACACCTTC. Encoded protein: CASSSKLTVHGYTF.

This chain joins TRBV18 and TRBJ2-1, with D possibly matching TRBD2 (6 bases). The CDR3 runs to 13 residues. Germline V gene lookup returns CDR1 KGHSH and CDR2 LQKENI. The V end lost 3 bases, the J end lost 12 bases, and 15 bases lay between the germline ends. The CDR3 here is CASSPTGRDWQFF. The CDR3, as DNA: TGTGCCAGCTCACCGACGGGGCGGGATTGGCAGTTCTTC.

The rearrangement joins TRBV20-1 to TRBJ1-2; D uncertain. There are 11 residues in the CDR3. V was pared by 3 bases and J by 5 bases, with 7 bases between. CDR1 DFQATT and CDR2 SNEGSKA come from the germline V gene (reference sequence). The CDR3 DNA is TGCAGTGCTAGTGGCCGGTATGGCTACACCTTC. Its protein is CSASGRYGYTF.

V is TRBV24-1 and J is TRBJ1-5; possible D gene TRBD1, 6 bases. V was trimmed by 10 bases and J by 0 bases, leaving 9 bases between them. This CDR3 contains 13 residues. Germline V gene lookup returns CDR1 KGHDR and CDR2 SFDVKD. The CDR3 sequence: CATGQYSNQPQHF. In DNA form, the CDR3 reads TGTGCCACAGGACAGTATAGCAATCAGCCCCAGCATTTT.

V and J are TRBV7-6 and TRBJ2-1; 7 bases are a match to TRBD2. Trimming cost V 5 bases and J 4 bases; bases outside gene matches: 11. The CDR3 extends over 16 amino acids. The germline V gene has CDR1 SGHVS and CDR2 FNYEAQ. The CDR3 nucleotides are TGTGCCAGCAGCCTGAATAGCGGGCGACCATACAATGAGCAGTTCTTC. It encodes CASSLNSGRPYNEQFF.

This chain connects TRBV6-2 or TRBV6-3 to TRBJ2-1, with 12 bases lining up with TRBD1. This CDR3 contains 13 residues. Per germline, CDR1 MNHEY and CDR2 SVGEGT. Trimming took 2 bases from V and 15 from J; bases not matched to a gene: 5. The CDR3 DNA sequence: TGTGCCAGCAGTTACGATCCGGGACAGGGGGCGTTCTTC. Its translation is CASSYDPGQGAFF.

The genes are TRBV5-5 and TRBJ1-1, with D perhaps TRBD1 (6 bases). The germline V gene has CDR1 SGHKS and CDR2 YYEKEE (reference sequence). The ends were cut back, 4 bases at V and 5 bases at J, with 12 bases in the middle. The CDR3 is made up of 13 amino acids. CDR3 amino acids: CASSLQGWTEAFF. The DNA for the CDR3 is TGTGCCAGCAGCCTCCAGGGGTGGACTGAAGCTTTCTTT. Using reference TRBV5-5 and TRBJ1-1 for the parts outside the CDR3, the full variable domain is DAGVTQSPTHLIKTRGQQVTLRCSPISGHKSVSWYQQVLGQGPQFIFQYYEKEERGRGNFPDRFSARQFPNYSSELNVNALLLGDSALYLCASSLQGWTEAFFGQGTRLTVV.

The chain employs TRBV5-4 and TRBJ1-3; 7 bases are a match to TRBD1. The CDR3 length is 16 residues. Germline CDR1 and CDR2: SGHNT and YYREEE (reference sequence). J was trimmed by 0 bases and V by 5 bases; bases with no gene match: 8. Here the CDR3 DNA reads TGTGCCAGCAGAATGTCGGGGACAGACTCTGGAAACACCATATATTTT. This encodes CASRMSGTDSGNTIYF.

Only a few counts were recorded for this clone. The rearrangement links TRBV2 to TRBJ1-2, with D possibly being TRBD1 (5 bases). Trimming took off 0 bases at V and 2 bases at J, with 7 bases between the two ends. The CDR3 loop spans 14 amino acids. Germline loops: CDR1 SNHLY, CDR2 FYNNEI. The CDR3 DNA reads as TGTGCCAGCAGTGAAGCGCGGGGGAACTATGGCTACACCTTC. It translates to CASSEARGNYGYTF. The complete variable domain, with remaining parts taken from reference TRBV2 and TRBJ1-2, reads EPEVTQTPSHQVTQMGQEVILRCVPISNHLYFYWYRQILGQKVEFLVSFYNNEISEKSEIFDDQFSVERPDGSNFTLKIRSTKLEDSAMYFCASSEARGNYGYTFGSGTRLTVV.

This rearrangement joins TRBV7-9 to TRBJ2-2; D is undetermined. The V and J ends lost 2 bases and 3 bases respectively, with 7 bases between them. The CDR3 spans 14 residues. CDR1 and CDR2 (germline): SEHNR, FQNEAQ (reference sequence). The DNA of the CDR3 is TGTGCCAGCAGCTTAAAAGAGTACACCGGGGAGCTGTTTTTT. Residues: CASSLKEYTGELFF.

This CDR3 is CASYDSDKLGNTIYF. Written as DNA, the CDR3 is TGTGCCAGCTACGATTCGGACAAGCTCGGAAACACCATATATTTT. This sequence joins TRBV28 and TRBJ1-3; maybe TRBD1 (5 bases). Germline V gene data show CDR1 as MDHEN and CDR2 as SYDVKM. There are 15 residues in the CDR3. V was trimmed by 8 bases and J by 4 bases, leaving 18 bases between them.

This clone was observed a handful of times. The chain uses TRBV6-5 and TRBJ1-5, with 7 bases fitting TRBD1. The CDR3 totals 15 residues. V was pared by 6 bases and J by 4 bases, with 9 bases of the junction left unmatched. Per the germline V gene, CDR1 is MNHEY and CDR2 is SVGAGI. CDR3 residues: CASSRGTASNQPQHF. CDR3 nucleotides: TGTGCCAGCAGCCGCGGGACAGCGTCTAATCAGCCCCAGCATTTT.

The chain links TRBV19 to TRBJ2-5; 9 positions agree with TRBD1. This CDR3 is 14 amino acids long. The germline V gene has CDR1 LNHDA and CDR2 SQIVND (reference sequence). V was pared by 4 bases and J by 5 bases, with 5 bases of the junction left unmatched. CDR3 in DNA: TGTGCCAGTAGTAGGACAGGGGAATTGGAGACCCAGTACTTC. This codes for CASSRTGELETQYF.

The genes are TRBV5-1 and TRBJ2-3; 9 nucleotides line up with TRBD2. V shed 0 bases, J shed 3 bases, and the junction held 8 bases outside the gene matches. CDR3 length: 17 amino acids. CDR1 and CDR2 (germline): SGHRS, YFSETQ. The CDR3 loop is CASSLVAGGPSTDTQYF. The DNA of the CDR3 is TGCGCCAGCAGCTTGGTGGCGGGAGGGCCCTCGACAGATACGCAGTATTTT.

CDR3 protein: CRPPVLYTQYF. The CDR3 DNA is TGCAGACCTCCTGTCCTATATACGCAGTATTTT. The V call is TRBV20-1, the J call TRBJ2-3; D ambiguous. The CDR3 sequence is 11 residues long. The germline gives CDR1 DFQATT, CDR2 SNEGSKA (reference sequence).